The 9 T cell receptor beta chains below all came from one sample that was sequenced in a study of neurological immune-mediated disorders. Indicated time point: technical triplicate 1. TCRdb independently ran MiXCR on the 5' RACE reads; one entry per CDR3 protein. Of 35,000 to 40,000 distinct CDR3 sequences in the sample, over 8.5% were seen once. Sequencing was done on a sample of PBMCs. Receptor source: a man between 60 and 75 years old with HTLV-1-associated myelopathy (HAM/TSP).

The chain employs TRBV25-1 and TRBJ1-1, with TRBD1 matching 8 bases. The CDR3 runs 14 residues. The trim removed 4 bases at V and 4 bases at J, leaving 5 bases unmatched. Germline assignment: CDR1 MGHDK and CDR2 SYGVNS. CDR3 nucleotides: TGTGCCAGCAGTGGCCTCACAGGGGGCACTGAAGCTTTCTTT. Amino acid sequence: CASSGLTGGTEAFF.

This chain connects TRBV5-1 to TRBJ2-3, with a possible D match to TRBD1 (5 bases). Per the germline V gene, CDR1 is SGHRS and CDR2 is YFSETQ. The CDR3 runs to 13 residues. Trimming removed 0 bases at V and 10 bases at J, with 12 bases between. The CDR3 DNA is TGCGCCAGCAGCTTGGAGGGGCAGGAAGCGCAGTATTTT. This translates into CASSLEGQEAQYF.

Only a few counts were recorded for this clonotype. The chain combines TRBV12-3 or TRBV12-4 with TRBJ1-1; possibly TRBD1 for D (6 bases). The CDR3 is made up of 14 amino acids. V gave up 3 bases and J gave up 6 bases, with 14 bases separating them. As DNA, the CDR3 is TGTGCCAGCAGTTTGGAGTACAGGGTCGCTGAAGCTTTCTTT. Amino acid sequence: CASSLEYRVAEAFF.

This clonotype was recorded at least ten times. V usage is TRBV29-1 and J usage is TRBJ2-1, with TRBD2 identical over 11 bases. J was trimmed by 6 bases and V by 8 bases; bases with no gene match: 21. The germline CDR1 and CDR2 sequences are SQVTM and ANQGSEA. The CDR3 consists of 18 residues. CDR3 amino acids: CSSSGTSGVSSLGNEQFF. DNA of the CDR3: TGCAGCAGCTCCGGGACTAGCGGAGTTTCGAGCCTAGGCAATGAGCAGTTCTTC.

This clonotype has ten or more counts. The chain employs TRBV2 and TRBJ2-3, with D perhaps matching TRBD1 (6 bases). Deletions cut 6 bases from V and 2 bases from J, with 12 bases between. Germline V lookup: CDR1 SNHLY, CDR2 FYNNEI. The CDR3 runs to 14 residues. DNA of the CDR3: TGTGCCAGCAGGCAACGGGACAACACAGATACGCAGTATTTT. It specifies CASRQRDNTDTQYF.

This clonotype was seen ten or more times. This sequence joins TRBV28 and TRBJ2-5; tentatively, D is TRBD2 (6 bases). The CDR3 consists of 14 residues. Trimming took off 6 bases at V and 4 bases at J, with 15 bases between the two ends. CDR1 and CDR2 from the germline V gene are MDHEN and SYDVKM. DNA of the CDR3: TGTGCCAGCAGCCCGCCGGGCGGGACAGAGACCCAGTACTTC. Its translation is CASSPPGGTETQYF.

Ten or more counts support this clonotype. The V call is TRBV6-5, the J call TRBJ2-7; 8 nucleotides align to TRBD2. From germline, CDR1 is MNHEY and CDR2 SVGAGI. There are 16 residues in the CDR3. The V segment lost 2 bases and the J segment 5 bases; nucleotides outside the gene matches: 11. The CDR3 sequence is CASSYRGGAGVNEQYF. For the CDR3, the DNA is TGTGCCAGCAGTTACCGGGGGGGCGCGGGAGTTAACGAGCAGTACTTC.

This clonotype was recorded many times. The chain recombines TRBV20-1 with TRBJ2-2; the match to TRBD2 covers 10 bases. This CDR3 has 12 amino acids. Germline V gene sequence: CDR1 DFQATT, CDR2 SNEGSKA (reference sequence). The V gene end was trimmed by 1 base and the J gene end by 14 bases; junction bases not matched to a gene: 4. The CDR3 spells CSARGGTSELFF. CDR3 nucleotides: TGCAGTGCTAGAGGGGGGACTAGCGAACTGTTTTTT.

This clonotype has at least ten counts. The rearrangement links TRBV18 to TRBJ2-1, with TRBD2 matching over 7 bases. This CDR3 contains 14 residues. Trimming removed 5 bases from V and 4 bases from J; junction bases left unmatched: 5. The germline CDR1 and CDR2 sequences are KGHSH and LQKENI. The CDR3 DNA follows: TGTGCCAGCTCAGCCTCTAGCGGTTACAATGAGCAGTTCTTC. It translates to CASSASSGYNEQFF.